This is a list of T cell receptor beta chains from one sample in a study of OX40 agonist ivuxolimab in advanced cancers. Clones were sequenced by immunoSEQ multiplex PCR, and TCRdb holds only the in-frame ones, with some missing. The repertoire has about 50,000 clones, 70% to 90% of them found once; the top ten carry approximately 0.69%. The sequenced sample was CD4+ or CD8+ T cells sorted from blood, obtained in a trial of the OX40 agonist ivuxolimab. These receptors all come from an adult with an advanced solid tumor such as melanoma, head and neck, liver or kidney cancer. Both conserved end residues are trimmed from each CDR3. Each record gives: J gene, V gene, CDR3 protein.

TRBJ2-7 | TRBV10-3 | AISNTPYEQY
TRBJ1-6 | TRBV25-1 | ASSEQGFNSPLH
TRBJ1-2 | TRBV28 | ASETGNYGYT
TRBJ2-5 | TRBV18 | ASSPPSAPQETQY
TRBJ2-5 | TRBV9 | ASSVGGLQETQY
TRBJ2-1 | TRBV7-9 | ASRAPSGSSYNEQF
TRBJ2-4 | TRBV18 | ASSPPLASGNKNIQY
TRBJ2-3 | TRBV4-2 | ASSQGTSGRDTQY
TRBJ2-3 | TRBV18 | ARKAGGTDTQY
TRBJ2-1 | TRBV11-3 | ASSLYGTRTSSYNEQF
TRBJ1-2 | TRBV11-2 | ASSLVGSGRANYGYT
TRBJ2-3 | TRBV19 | ASSTTGGDTQY
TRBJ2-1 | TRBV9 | ASSAAAGVNNEQF
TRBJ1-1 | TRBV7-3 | ASSSLRNTEAF
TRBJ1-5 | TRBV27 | ASSLEGRGSQPQH
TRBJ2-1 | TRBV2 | ASSVDRETYNEQF
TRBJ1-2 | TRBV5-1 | ASSLGRGGYT
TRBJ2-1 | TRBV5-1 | ASSPITSGRNNEQF
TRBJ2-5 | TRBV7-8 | ASSLTARRETQY
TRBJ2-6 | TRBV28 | ASTGANVLT
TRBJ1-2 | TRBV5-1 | ASSLVGRLSGYGYT
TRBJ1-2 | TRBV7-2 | ASSLDVARVNLGYT
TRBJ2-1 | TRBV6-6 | ASSLPSRTEQF
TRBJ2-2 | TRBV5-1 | ASSLEAGLYTGELF
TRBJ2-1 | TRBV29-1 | SVRQISNEQF
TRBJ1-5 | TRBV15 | ATSRSQGAVAQPQH
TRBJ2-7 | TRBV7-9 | ASSLTRLHEQY
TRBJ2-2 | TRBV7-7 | ASSPDITGELF
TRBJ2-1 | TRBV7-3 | ASSPGQGENNEQF
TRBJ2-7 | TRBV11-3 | ASSLGDFPTYEQY
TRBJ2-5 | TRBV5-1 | ASSLGQGRQETQY
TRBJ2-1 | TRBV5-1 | ASSLGYWGLRTLRNEQF
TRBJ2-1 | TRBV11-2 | ASSLEGNRPYNEQF
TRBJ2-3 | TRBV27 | ASSKMDGIHTDTQY
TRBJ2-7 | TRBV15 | ATSRVLAGEQY
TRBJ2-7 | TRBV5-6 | ASSLAGTPDGDLQYEQY
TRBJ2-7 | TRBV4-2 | ASSHDSLYEQY
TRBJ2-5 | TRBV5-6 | ASSLFYVETQY
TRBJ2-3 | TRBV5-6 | ASSLVGRQGSGTDTQY
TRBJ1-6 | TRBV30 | AWSSSGGDWNSPLH
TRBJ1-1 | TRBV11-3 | ASSLVLGGEAF
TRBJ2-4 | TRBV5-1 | ASSLGVQRVVKNIQY
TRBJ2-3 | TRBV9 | ASSVTSGSSDTQY
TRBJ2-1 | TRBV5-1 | ASSSLTSFYEQF
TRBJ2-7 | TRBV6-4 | ASRGRQGAYEQY
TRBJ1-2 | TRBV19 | ASSVSLNLGYGYT